This T cell receptor (beta chain) was identified in a study of blood T cell repertoires in COVID-19. Looking at the study overall: From the United States, Italy and Spain came samples of acute and convalescent COVID-19. From T cells, B-cell-depleted T cells, or PBMCs came the material, which was cDNA or gDNA.

Authors' analysis steps: It was from reference gene primer amplification that nucleated cell counts were estimated. TCRdb's copy holds only in-frame clones and misses some; the assay was immunoSEQ multiplex PCR. The DNA gave D and trimming, while V, J and clone size come from that table. The data hold about 120,000 clones, with 75% to 85% observed a single time. From germline, CDR1 is LGHDT and CDR2 YNNKEL (reference sequence). The CDR3 is made up of 16 amino acids. V shed 0 bases, J shed 3 bases, and the junction held 7 bases outside the gene matches. This sequence originates from a human donor in a cohort sampled during active COVID-19. The sample taken for sequencing was peripheral blood. The genes are TRBV3-1 (or the pseudogene TRBV3-2) and TRBJ1-1; 7 positions match TRBD1. The DNA of the CDR3 is TGTGCCAGCAGCCAAGAGGATCGGGGACAGTACACTGAAGCTTTCTTT. Translated, it gives CASSQEDRGQYTEAFF.